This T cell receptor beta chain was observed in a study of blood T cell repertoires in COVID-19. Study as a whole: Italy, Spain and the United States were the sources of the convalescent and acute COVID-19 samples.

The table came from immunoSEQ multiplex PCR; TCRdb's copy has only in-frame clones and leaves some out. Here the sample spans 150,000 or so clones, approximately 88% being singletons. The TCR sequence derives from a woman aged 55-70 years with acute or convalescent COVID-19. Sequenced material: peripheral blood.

The CDR3, as DNA: TGTGCCAGTTCTCGGGACAGGGAATTTTATGGCTACACCTTC. Amino acid sequence: CASSRDREFYGYTF. The chain employs TRBV18 and TRBJ1-2, with 9 bases identical to TRBD1. Germline V gene data show CDR1 as KGHSH and CDR2 as LQKENI. The CDR3 loop spans 14 amino acids. J was trimmed by 5 bases and V by 9 bases; bases with no gene match: 10.